These 29 T cell receptor beta chains originate from one sample sequenced in a study of T cells in Graves' hyperthyroidism and ophthalmopathy. The CDR3 regions of TCR beta were amplified from RNA transcripts. Initially, a first-round RT-PCR of the TCR CDR3 employed the HTBI primer set. TCRdb reprocessed the multiplex PCR reads with MiXCR, giving one entry per CDR3 protein. Of 530,000 or so distinct CDR3 sequences in the sample, over 15% were seen once. Sequenced input: blood. These receptors originate from a woman aged 18-29 years with Graves' ophthalmopathy.

Ten or more counts support this clonotype. This chain joins TRBV3-1 and TRBJ1-5, with 8 bases lining up with TRBD1. This CDR3 region has 18 residues. Losses at the gene ends were 1 base for V and 0 bases for J; bases not matched to a gene: 8. The V gene's germline CDR1 is LGHDT and CDR2 YNNKEL (reference sequence). The DNA for the CDR3 is TGTGCCAGCAGCCAAGGGGCAGGGGGCTACTATAGCAATCAGCCCCAGCATTTT. Protein: CASSQGAGGYYSNQPQHF.

The V and J genes are TRBV7-2 and TRBJ1-3; D is unclear. The CDR3 totals 15 residues. V lost 1 base to trimming and J lost 0 bases, with 7 bases between them. Germline V gene sequence: CDR1 SGHTA, CDR2 FQGNSA. The CDR3 reads CASSLVDTSGNTIYF. The CDR3 DNA is TGTGCCAGCAGCTTAGTCGACACCTCTGGAAACACCATATATTTT.

This clonotype was detected ten times or more. V is TRBV20-1 and J is TRBJ1-1; tentative D call: TRBD1 (5 bases). V was cut by 6 bases and J by 4 bases, with 15 bases left in between. CDR3 length: 13 amino acids. Germline V CDR1 and CDR2: DFQATT, SNEGSKA (reference sequence). CDR3 sequence (DNA): TGCAGTGCCCTATTGGGGGGGGGCACTGAAGCTTTCTTT. Translation gives CSALLGGGTEAFF.

This clonotype occurred once. The V and J genes are TRBV5-1 and TRBJ1-1, with D perhaps matching TRBD1 (5 bases). CDR3 size: 17 residues. V was shortened by 0 bases and J by 0 bases, with 15 bases between the two germline ends. Looked up from germline, CDR1 is SGHRS and CDR2 is YFSETQ. The CDR3 spells CASSLGGTGGLNTEAFF. The CDR3 DNA reads TGCGCCAGCAGCTTGGGGGGGACGGGGGGACTGAACACTGAAGCTTTCTTT.

This clonotype was detected a few times. The rearrangement links TRBV4-1 to TRBJ1-4, with D unclear. Germline CDR1 is MGHRA and CDR2 is YSYEKL. The CDR3 is 15 amino acids. Trimming cost V 9 bases and J 3 bases, with 17 bases left between them. The CDR3 DNA follows: TGCGCCAGTTATTTGACCCTGGAGGCTAATGAAAAACTGTTTTTT. It yields the protein CASYLTLEANEKLFF.

V and J are TRBV15 and TRBJ1-4; tentatively, D is TRBD1 (5 bases). The CDR3 has 17 residues. From germline, CDR1 is LNHNV and CDR2 YYDKDF (reference sequence). V lost 3 bases, J lost 0 bases, and 14 bases lay in between. CDR3 in amino acids: CATSSSRGTPTNEKLFF. DNA for the CDR3: TGTGCCACCAGCAGCTCAAGGGGAACCCCAACTAATGAAAAACTGTTTTTT. Using reference TRBV15 and TRBJ1-4 for the parts outside the CDR3, the full variable domain is DAMVIQNPRYQVTQFGKPVTLSCSQTLNHNVMYWYQQKSSQAPKLLFHYYDKDFNNEADTPDNFQSRRPNTSFCFLDIRSPGLGDTAMYLCATSSSRGTPTNEKLFFGSGTQLSVL.

On this clonotype itself: A much larger clone lies one base from this, so it may be a read error. The rearrangement uses TRBV6-1 and TRBJ2-7; D possibly corresponds to TRBD2 (5 bases). The V and J ends lost 6 bases and 6 bases respectively, with 15 bases between them. The CDR3 length is 13 residues. Germline V CDR1 and CDR2: MNHNS, SASEGT. This CDR3 is CASRLREGSEQYF. CDR3 coding DNA: TGTGCCAGCAGACTCCGGGAAGGGTCCGAGCAGTACTTC.

V usage is TRBV5-1 and J usage is TRBJ2-7; D could derive from TRBD1 or TRBD2 (5 bases each). The J call may be wrong; the DNA end is better matched by TRBJ2-1. This CDR3 comprises 14 residues. The V gene's germline CDR1 is SGHRS and CDR2 YFSETQ. CDR3 sequence: CASSLGGSSYEQFF. The CDR3 coding sequence is TGCGCCAGCAGCTTGGGGGGGAGCTCCTACGAGCAGTTCTTC.

This clonotype has ten or more counts. V and J are TRBV3-1 and TRBJ1-5; perhaps TRBD1 as D (5 bases). The CDR3 length is 14 residues. Germline V gene sequence: CDR1 LGHDT, CDR2 YNNKEL (reference sequence). V shed 4 bases and J shed 5 bases, with 12 bases lying between them. The CDR3 loop reads CASSRRGGDQPQHF. The DNA of the CDR3 is TGTGCCAGCAGCCGAAGGGGAGGGGATCAGCCCCAGCATTTT.

This clonotype was counted at least ten times. This sequence joins TRBV28 and TRBJ2-7, with D tentatively TRBD2 (6 bases). Germline V gene sequence: CDR1 MDHEN, CDR2 SYDVKM. Trimming cost V 6 bases and J 0 bases, with 18 bases left between them. The CDR3 consists of 16 residues. This CDR3 reads CASRRTPGLFSYEQYF. The CDR3 coding sequence is TGTGCCAGCAGGCGAACTCCGGGACTGTTCTCCTACGAGCAGTACTTC.

This clonotype was recorded only once. CDR3 coding DNA: TGCAGTGCTAGAGATCTGGGGACAGGGGGCTGGGAGACCCAGTACTTC. Residues: CSARDLGTGGWETQYF. The V call is TRBV20-1, the J call TRBJ2-5; 12 positions agree with TRBD1. This CDR3 spans 16 amino acids. V was clipped by 0 bases and J by 5 bases; unmatched bases: 7. The germline V gene encodes CDR1 DFQATT and CDR2 SNEGSKA (reference sequence).

This chain links TRBV12-3 or TRBV12-4 with TRBJ1-4; D may be TRBD1 (6 bases). The ends were cut back, 0 bases at V and 4 bases at J, with 12 bases in the middle. CDR3 size: 16 residues. The CDR3 region is CASSLALDRFNEKLFF. In DNA, the CDR3 is TGTGCCAGCAGTTTAGCGTTGGACAGATTTAATGAAAAACTGTTTTTT.

There are a few counts of this clonotype. The chain couples TRBV11-2 to TRBJ2-1; 8 nucleotides agree with TRBD1. The junction had 11 bases not matched to a gene; V was cut back by 4 bases and J by 3 bases. CDR3 length equals 17 residues. The germline V gene encodes CDR1 SGHAT and CDR2 FQNNGV. The CDR3 bases are TGTGCCAGCAGCTCCAGACTCGGACAGGGAAGCTACAATGAGCAGTTCTTC. Encoded protein: CASSSRLGQGSYNEQFF. The whole variable domain, remainder taken from reference TRBV11-2 and TRBJ2-1, is EAGVAQSPRYKIIEKRQSVAFWCNPISGHATLYWYQQILGQGPKLLIQFQNNGVVDDSQLPKDRFSAERLKGVDSTLKIQPAKLEDSAVYLCASSSRLGQGSYNEQFFGPGTRLTVL.

Of note for this clonotype: With a much larger clone just one base away, this may be a read error. The chain employs TRBV7-3 and TRBJ2-2, with 7 bases identical to TRBD1. The junction had 5 bases not matched to a gene; V was cut back by 3 bases and J by 7 bases. CDR1 and CDR2 from the germline V gene are SGHTA and FQGTGA. This CDR3 has 14 amino acids. The CDR3 DNA sequence: TGTGCCAGCAGCTTTCAGGGGGATAGCGGGGAGCTGTTTTTT. Amino acids: CASSFQGDSGELFF.

This clonotype has only a few counts. A junction end diverges from the germline sequence, so it may reflect a read error. The V call is TRBV28, the J call TRBJ1-5; 10 bases agree with TRBD1. CDR3 length: 15 residues. The germline V gene encodes CDR1 MDHEN and CDR2 SYDVKM. The CDR3 here is CASSPRTGGRQPRHF. CDR3 DNA sequence: TGTGCCAGCAGTCCTCGGACAGGGGGTCGGCAGCCCCGGCATTTT.

This clonotype appeared many times. The rearrangement links TRBV5-6 to TRBJ2-5, with D hard to call. Trimming removed 2 bases from V and 7 bases from J, with 12 bases in between. This CDR3 is built from 13 residues. The germline V gene has CDR1 SGHDT and CDR2 YYEEEE. CDR3 DNA sequence: TGTGCCAGCAGCTTCGGCCCCCTGGGGACCCAGTACTTC. This sequence encodes CASSFGPLGTQYF.

This clonotype showed up many times. The V and J genes are TRBV7-9 and TRBJ2-1; D tentatively reads TRBD1 or TRBD2 (6 bases each). The CDR3 loop spans 15 amino acids. Germline CDR1 is SEHNR and CDR2 is FQNEAQ (reference sequence). V shed 3 bases and J shed 6 bases, with 15 bases lying between them. The CDR3 here is CASSFRAEGGNEQFF. CDR3 sequence (DNA): TGTGCCAGCAGCTTTAGGGCGGAGGGGGGCAATGAGCAGTTCTTC. The full variable domain, rest sourced from reference TRBV7-9 and TRBJ2-1, is DTGVSQNPRHKITKRGQNVTFRCDPISEHNRLYWYRQTLGQGPEFLTYFQNEAQLEKSRLLSDRFSAERPKGSFSTLEIQRTEQGDSAMYLCASSFRAEGGNEQFFGPGTRLTVL.

This clonotype was counted at least ten times. The V and J genes are TRBV6-1 and TRBJ2-7; D gene ambiguous. The germline V and J ends were trimmed by 10 bases and 1 base, with 14 bases remaining between them. Germline V gene sequence: CDR1 MNHNS, CDR2 SASEGT. CDR3 size: 13 residues. CDR3 bases: TGTGCCACCTCTTCTCAAACATCCTACGAGCAGTACTTC. It encodes CATSSQTSYEQYF.

Concerning this clonotype: This could be a read error, since a much larger clone is one nucleotide away. The chain combines TRBV6-1 with TRBJ2-7; 7 bases match TRBD2. Germline loops: CDR1 MNHNS, CDR2 SASEGT. After removal of 4 bases from V and 2 bases from J, the junction contained 5 bases not matched to a gene. CDR3 length: 14 residues. The CDR3 sequence is CASSGAGPTYEQYF. CDR3 nucleotide sequence: TGTGCCAGCAGTGGAGCGGGGCCCACCTACGAGCAGTACTTC.

This clonotype was seen repeatedly, ten times or more. The chain uses TRBV2 and TRBJ1-6; 8 bases line up with TRBD1. Per the germline V gene, CDR1 is SNHLY and CDR2 is FYNNEI. The length of the CDR3 is 14 residues. V was clipped by 5 bases and J by 5 bases; unmatched bases: 2. The DNA for the CDR3 is TGTGCCAGCAGTCAGGGACAGGATAATTCACCCCTCCACTTT. Protein product: CASSQGQDNSPLHF.

Many counts were recorded for this clonotype. Here the CDR3 DNA reads TGTGCCAGCAGTTTACCGGGGGTACCCGAGCAGTACTTC. Amino acid sequence: CASSLPGVPEQYF. This rearrangement joins TRBV27 to TRBJ2-7, with a weak D call TRBD2 (6 bases). Per the germline V gene, CDR1 is MNHEY and CDR2 is SMNVEV (reference sequence). The CDR3 runs 13 residues. Trimming stripped 2 bases from V and 6 bases from J, with 11 bases between.

V gene TRBV10-2 combines with J gene TRBJ2-7; D is ambiguous. Germline V CDR1 and CDR2: WSHSY, SAAADI. The CDR3 consists of 14 residues. V gave up 4 bases and J gave up 6 bases, with 16 bases separating them. The CDR3 spells CASSGMGSSAEQYF. CDR3 DNA sequence: TGCGCCAGCAGTGGCATGGGTTCTTCGGCCGAGCAGTACTTC.

This clonotype was detected only a few times. The genes are TRBV6-5 and TRBJ1-1; tentatively, D is TRBD1 (5 bases). V was trimmed by 2 bases and J by 6 bases, leaving 10 bases between them. This CDR3 spans 13 amino acids. Germline V gene data show CDR1 as MNHEY and CDR2 as SVGAGI. CDR3 DNA: TGTGCCAGCAGTTACGACAGACTAGCTGAAGCTTTCTTT. It codes for CASSYDRLAEAFF.

In its sample, this clonotype was seen many times. The chain links TRBV6-2 or TRBV6-3 to TRBJ2-1; D unclear. Germline loops: CDR1 MNHEY, CDR2 SVGEGT. This CDR3 is built from 18 residues. V dropped 5 bases and J dropped 4 bases, with 24 bases sitting between them. CDR3 sequence (DNA): TGTGCCAGCAGTCGGAGATTCGCGTCCCCCACATATTACAATGAGCAGTTCTTC. It yields the protein CASSRRFASPTYYNEQFF.

This clonotype was seen many times. The chain links TRBV20-1 to TRBJ2-1, with 11 bases fitting TRBD2. The V segment lost 2 bases and the J segment 6 bases; nucleotides outside the gene matches: 9. CDR1 is DFQATT and CDR2 is SNEGSKA in the germline V gene (reference sequence). There are 16 residues in the CDR3. The CDR3 loop is CSARPELAGDVNEQFF. CDR3 sequence (DNA): TGCAGTGCTAGACCCGAACTAGCGGGAGATGTCAATGAGCAGTTCTTC.

In regard to this clonotype: Possible read error: a much larger clone is one base away. The chain couples TRBV28 to TRBJ1-1; 9 bases line up with TRBD1. Germline CDR1 is MDHEN and CDR2 is SYDVKM. V gave up 8 bases and J gave up 6 bases; unmatched junction bases: 10. This CDR3 has 14 residues. DNA for the CDR3: TGTGCCAGCGGTTACACAGGGGGCGGTCCTGAAGCTTTCTTT. This sequence encodes CASGYTGGGPEAFF. The complete variable domain, with remaining parts taken from reference TRBV28 and TRBJ1-1, reads DVKVTQSSRYLVKRTGEKVFLECVQDMDHENMFWYRQDPGLGLRLIYFSYDVKMKEKGDIPEGYSVSREKKERFSLILESASTNQTSMYLCASGYTGGGPEAFFGQGTRLTVV.

The V gene is TRBV6-2 or TRBV6-3, the J gene TRBJ2-1; TRBD2 matches 7 bases. This CDR3 has 15 residues. The germline gives CDR1 MNHEY, CDR2 SVGEGT. V was clipped by 8 bases and J by 6 bases; unmatched bases: 13. DNA of the CDR3: TGTGCCAGCTCTCCGTCCGGGGGGACCCCCAATGAGCAGTTCTTC. It translates to CASSPSGGTPNEQFF.

The CDR3 region has the DNA TGCGCCAGCACCCACGACGGGACAGGGATTCTCACAGATACGCAGTATTTT. Translating gives CASTHDGTGILTDTQYF. J is TRBJ2-3 and V is TRBV4-1, with 9 bases matching TRBD1. Germline CDR1 reads MGHRA; CDR2 reads YSYEKL. The CDR3 is 17 residues long. V gave up 7 bases and J gave up 2 bases; unmatched junction bases: 13.

V gene TRBV7-8 combines with J gene TRBJ2-1, with D possibly called TRBD1 or TRBD2 (6 bases each). V was shortened by 7 bases and J by 2 bases, with 18 bases between the two germline ends. The germline V gene has CDR1 SGHVS and CDR2 FQNEAQ. The CDR3 extends over 16 amino acids. The CDR3 loop is CASIETRGETYNEQFF. As DNA, the CDR3 is TGTGCCAGCATCGAAACAAGGGGGGAAACCTACAATGAGCAGTTCTTC.